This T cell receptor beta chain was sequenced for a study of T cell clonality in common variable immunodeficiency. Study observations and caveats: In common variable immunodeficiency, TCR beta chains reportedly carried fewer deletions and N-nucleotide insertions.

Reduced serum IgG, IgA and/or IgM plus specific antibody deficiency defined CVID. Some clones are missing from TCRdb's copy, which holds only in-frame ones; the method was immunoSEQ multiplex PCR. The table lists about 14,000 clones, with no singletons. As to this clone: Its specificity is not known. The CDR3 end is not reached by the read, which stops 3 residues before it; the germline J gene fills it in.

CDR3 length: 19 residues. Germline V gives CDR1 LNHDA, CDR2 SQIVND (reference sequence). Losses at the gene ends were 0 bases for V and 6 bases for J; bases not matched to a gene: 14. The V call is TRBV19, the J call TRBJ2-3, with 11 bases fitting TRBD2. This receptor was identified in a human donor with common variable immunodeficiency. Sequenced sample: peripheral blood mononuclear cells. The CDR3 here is CASSIDGPSSGGRADTQYF. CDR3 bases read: TGTGCCAGTAGTATAGATGGTCCTTCTAGCGGGGGGCGCGCGGATACG.